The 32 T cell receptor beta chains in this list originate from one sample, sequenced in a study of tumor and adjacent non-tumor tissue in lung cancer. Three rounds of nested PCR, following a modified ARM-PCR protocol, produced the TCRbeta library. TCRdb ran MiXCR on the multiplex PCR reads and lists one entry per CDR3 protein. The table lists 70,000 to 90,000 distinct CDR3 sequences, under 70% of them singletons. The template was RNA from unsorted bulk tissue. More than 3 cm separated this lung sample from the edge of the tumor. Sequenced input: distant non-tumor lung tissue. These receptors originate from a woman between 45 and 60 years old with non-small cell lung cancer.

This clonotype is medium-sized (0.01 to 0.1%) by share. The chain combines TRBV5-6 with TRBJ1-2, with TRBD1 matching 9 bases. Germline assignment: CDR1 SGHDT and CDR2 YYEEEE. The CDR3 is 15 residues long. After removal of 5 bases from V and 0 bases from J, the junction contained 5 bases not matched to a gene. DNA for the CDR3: TGTGCCAGCAGATTCGGGACAGGGCCTAACTATGGCTACACCTTC. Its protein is CASRFGTGPNYGYTF.

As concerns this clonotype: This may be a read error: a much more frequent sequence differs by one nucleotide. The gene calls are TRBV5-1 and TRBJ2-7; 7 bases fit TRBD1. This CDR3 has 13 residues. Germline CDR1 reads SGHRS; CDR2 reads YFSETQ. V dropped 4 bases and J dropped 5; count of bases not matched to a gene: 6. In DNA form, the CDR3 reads TGCGCCAGCAGCCTCCCAACAGGGGACGAGCAGTACTTC. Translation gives CASSLPTGDEQYF.

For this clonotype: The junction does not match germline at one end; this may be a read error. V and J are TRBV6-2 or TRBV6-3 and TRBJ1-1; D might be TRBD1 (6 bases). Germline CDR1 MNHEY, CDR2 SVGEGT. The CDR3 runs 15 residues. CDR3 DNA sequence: TGTGCCAGCGGTGGTGACAGGCGCGGGTACACTGAAGATTTCTTT. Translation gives CASGGDRRGYTEDFF.

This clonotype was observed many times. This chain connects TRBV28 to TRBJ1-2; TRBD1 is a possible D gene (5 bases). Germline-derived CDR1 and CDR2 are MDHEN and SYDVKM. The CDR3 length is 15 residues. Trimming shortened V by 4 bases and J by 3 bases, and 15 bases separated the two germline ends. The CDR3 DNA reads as TGTGCCAGCAGTTCCACCACAGGAACCTACTATGGCTACACCTTC. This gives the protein CASSSTTGTYYGYTF.

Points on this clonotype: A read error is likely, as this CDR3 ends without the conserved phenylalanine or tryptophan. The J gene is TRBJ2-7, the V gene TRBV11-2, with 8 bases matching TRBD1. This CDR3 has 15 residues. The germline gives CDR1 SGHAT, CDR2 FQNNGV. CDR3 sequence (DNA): TGTGCCAGCAGCTTGGGGACAGGCCGGACCTATGAGCAGTACATC. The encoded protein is CASSLGTGRTYEQYI.

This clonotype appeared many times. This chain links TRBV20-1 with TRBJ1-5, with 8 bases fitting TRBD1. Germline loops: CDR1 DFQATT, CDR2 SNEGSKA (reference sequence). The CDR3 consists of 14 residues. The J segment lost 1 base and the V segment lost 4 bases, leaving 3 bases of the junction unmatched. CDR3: CSAKRTGSNQPQHF. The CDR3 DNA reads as TGCAGTGCTAAGAGGACAGGGAGCAATCAGCCCCAGCATTTT.

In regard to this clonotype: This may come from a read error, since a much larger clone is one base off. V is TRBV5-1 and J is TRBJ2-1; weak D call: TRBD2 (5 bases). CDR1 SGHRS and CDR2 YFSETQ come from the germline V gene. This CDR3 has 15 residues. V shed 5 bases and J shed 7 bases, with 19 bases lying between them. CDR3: CASRPWRPGENEQFF. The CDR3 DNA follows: TGCGCCAGCAGACCCTGGAGGCCCGGCGAGAATGAGCAGTTCTTC.

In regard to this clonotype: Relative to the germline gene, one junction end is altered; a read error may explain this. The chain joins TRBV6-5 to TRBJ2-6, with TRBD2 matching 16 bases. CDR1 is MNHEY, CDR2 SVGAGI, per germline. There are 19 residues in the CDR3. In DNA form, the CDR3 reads TGTGTCAACAGGGGGACTAGCGGGAGGGAAAACTCTCGGGCCAACGTCCTGACTTTC. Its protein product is CVNRGTSGRENSRANVLTF.

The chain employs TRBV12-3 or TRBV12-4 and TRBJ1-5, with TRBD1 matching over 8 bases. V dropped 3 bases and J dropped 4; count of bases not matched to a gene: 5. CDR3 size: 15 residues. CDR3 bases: TGTGCCAGCAGTTTCACAGGGGGAGGGAATCAGCCCCAGCATTTT. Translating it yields CASSFTGGGNQPQHF.

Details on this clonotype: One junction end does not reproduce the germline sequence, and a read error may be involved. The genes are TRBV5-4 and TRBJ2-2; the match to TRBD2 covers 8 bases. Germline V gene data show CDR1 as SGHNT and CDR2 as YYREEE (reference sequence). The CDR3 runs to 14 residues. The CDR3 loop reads CASSLISGTGELFF. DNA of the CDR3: TGTGCCAGCAGCTTGATTAGCGGGACCGGGGAACTGTTTTTT.

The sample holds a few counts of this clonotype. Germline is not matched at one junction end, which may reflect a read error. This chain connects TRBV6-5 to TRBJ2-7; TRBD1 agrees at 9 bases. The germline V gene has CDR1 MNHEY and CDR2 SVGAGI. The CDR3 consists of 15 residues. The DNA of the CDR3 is TGCGCCAGCAGTACCGGACAGGGGAGTGTCCACGAGCAGAACTTC. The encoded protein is CASSTGQGSVHEQNF.

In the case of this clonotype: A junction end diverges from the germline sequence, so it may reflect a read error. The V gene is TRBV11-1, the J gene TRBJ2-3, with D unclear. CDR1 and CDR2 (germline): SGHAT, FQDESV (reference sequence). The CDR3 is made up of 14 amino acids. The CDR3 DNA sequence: TGTGCCAGCAGCTTAACTATAGGCACAGTTACGCAGTATTTT. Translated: CASSLTIGTVTQYF.

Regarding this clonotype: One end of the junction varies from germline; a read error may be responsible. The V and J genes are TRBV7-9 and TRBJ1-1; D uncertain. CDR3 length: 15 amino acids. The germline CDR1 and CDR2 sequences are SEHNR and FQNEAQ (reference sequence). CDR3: CANSLVTSVRTEAFF. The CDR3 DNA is TGTGCCAACAGCTTAGTGACGTCGGTCCGAACTGAAGCTTTCTTT. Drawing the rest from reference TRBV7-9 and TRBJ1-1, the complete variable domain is DTGVSQNPRHKITKRGQNVTFRCDPISEHNRLYWYRQTLGQGPEFLTYFQNEAQLEKSRLLSDRFSAERPKGSFSTLEIQRTEQGDSAMYLCANSLVTSVRTEAFFGQGTRLTVV.

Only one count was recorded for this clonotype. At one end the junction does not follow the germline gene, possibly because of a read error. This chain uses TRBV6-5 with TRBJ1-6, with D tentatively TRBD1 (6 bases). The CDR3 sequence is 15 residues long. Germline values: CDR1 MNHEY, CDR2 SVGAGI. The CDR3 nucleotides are TGTGCCAGCAGTTACGCGACAGGAGAGGACCCACCCCTCCATTTT. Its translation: CASSYATGEDPPLHF.

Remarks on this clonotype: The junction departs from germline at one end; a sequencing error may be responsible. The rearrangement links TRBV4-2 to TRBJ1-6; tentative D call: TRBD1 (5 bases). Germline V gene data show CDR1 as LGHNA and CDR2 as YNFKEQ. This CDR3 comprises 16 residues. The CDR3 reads CGSGPSWTRNNSPLHF. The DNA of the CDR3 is TGTGGCAGCGGCCCAAGCTGGACACGCAATAATTCACCTCTCCACTTT.

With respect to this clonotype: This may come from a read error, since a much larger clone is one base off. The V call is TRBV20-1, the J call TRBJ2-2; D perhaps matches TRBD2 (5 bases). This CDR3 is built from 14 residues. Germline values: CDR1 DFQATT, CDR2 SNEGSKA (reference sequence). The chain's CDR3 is CSAPRITDTGEPFF. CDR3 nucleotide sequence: TGCAGTGCTCCCAGGATAACTGACACCGGGGAGCCGTTTTTT.

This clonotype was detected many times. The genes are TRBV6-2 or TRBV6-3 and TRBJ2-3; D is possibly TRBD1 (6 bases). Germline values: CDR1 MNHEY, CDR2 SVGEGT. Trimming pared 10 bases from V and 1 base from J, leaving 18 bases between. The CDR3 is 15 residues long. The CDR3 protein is CATRSQGQGTDTQYF. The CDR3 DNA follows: TGTGCCACTCGTTCTCAGGGGCAGGGCACAGATACGCAGTATTTT.

CDR3 residues: CSAPRVDYLEQFF. CDR3 DNA sequence: TGCAGTGCCCCTAGGGTTGACTACCTTGAGCAGTTCTTC. The chain combines TRBV20-1 with TRBJ2-1; perhaps TRBD2 as D (5 bases). Deletions cut 6 bases from V and 9 bases from J, with 18 bases between. The CDR3 loop spans 13 amino acids. The germline gives CDR1 DFQATT, CDR2 SNEGSKA (reference sequence).

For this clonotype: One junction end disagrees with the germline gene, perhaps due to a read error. CDR3 nucleotides: TGTGCCAGCAGCTTATGGAAGGACACCGAAGCTTCCTTT. Encoded protein: CASSLWKDTEASF. This chain connects TRBV11-3 to TRBJ1-1; TRBD1 might be the D (5 bases). The CDR3 runs to 13 residues. Germline-derived CDR1 and CDR2 are SGHNT and YENEEA.

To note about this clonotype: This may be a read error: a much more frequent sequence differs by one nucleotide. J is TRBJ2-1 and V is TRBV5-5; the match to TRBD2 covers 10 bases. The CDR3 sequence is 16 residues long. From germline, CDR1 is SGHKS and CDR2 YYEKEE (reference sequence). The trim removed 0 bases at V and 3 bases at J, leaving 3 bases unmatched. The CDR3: CASSLVSGGHYNEQFF. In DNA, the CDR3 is TGTGCCAGCAGCTTGGTTAGCGGGGGGCACTACAATGAGCAGTTCTTC.

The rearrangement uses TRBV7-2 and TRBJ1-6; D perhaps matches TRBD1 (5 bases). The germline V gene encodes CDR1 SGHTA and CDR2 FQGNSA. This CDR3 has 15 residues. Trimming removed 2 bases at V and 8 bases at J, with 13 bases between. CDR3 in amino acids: CASSLFGDSYSPLHF. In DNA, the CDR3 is TGTGCCAGCAGCTTATTCGGCGACAGTTATTCACCCCTCCACTTT.

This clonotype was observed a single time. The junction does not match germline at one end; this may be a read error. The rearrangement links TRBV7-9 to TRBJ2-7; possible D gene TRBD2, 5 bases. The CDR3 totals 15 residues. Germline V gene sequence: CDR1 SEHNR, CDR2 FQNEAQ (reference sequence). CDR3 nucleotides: TGTGCCAGCAGCTTAGACGAGCGGCGAACCTACCAGCAGTACTTC. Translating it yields CASSLDERRTYQQYF. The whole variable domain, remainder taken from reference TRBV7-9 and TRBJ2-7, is DTGVSQNPRHKITKRGQNVTFRCDPISEHNRLYWYRQTLGQGPEFLTYFQNEAQLEKSRLLSDRFSAERPKGSFSTLEIQRTEQGDSAMYLCASSLDERRTYQQYFGPGTRLTVT.

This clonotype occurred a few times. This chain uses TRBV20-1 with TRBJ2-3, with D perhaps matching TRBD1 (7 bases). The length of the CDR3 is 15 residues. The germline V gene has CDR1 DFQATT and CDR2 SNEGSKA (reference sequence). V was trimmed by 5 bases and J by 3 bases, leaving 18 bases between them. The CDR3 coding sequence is TGCAGTGCTCCATCGACAGGGAGGAAGACAGATACGCAGTATTTT. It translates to CSAPSTGRKTDTQYF.

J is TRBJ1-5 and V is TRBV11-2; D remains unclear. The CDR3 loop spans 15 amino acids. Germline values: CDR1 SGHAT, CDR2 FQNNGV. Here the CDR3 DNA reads TGTATCAGCAGCTTAGCGGGCCGAGATAATCAGCCCCAGCATTTT. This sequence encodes CISSLAGRDNQPQHF.

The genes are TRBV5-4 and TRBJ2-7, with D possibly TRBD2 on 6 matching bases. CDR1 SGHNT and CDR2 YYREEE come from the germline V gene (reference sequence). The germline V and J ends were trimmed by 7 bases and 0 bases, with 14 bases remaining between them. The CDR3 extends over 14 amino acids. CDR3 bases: TGTGCCAGCGGTGCGGACGGGGGCTCCTACGAGCAGTACTTC. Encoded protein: CASGADGGSYEQYF.

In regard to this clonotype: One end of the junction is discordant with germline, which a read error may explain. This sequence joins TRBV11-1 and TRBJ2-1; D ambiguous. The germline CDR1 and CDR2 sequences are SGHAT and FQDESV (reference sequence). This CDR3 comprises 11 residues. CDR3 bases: TGTGCCAACACCAATGACAATGAGCATTTCTTC. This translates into CANTNDNEHFF.

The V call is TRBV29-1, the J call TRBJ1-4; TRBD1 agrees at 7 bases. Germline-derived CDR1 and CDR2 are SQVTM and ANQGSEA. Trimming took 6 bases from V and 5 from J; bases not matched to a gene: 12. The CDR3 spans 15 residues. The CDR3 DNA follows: TGCAGCGTCCCAGCCGGACAGGAGACGAATGAAAAACTGTTTTTT. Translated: CSVPAGQETNEKLFF.

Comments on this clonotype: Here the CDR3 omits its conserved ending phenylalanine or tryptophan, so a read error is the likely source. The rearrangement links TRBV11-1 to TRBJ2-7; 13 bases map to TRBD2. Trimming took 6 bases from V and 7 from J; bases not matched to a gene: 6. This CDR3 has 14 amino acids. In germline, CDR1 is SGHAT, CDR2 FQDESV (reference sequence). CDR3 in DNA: TGTGCCAGCAGTCGGACTAGCGGGGGTGGTGAGCAGTACTTA. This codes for CASSRTSGGGEQYL.

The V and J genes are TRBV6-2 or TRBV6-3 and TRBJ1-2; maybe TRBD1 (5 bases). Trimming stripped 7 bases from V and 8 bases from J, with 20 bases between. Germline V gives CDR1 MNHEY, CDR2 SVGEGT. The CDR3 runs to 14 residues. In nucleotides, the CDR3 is TGTGCCAGCAACTCCACCAAGGGGATCAGCGGCTACACCTTC. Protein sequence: CASNSTKGISGYTF.

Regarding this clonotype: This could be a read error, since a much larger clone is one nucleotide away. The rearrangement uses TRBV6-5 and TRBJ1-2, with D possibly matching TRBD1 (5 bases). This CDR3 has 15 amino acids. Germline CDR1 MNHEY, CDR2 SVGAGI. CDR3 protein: CANSYSRDGSYGYTF. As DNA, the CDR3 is TGTGCCAACAGTTACTCGAGGGACGGCTCCTATGGCTACACCTTC.

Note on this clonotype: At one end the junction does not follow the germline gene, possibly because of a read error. This CDR3 reads CASSQDRYRADTGAFF. CDR3 DNA: TGCGCAAGCAGCCAAGATCGTTACAGGGCGGACACAGGAGCTTTCTTT. V usage is TRBV4-1 and J usage is TRBJ1-1; D is possibly TRBD1 (6 bases). Germline CDR1 MGHRA, CDR2 YSYEKL. This CDR3 has 16 residues.

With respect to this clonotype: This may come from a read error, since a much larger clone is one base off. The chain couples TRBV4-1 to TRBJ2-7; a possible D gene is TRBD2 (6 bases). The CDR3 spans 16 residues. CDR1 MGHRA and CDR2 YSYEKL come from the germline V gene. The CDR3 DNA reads TGCGCCAGCAGCTCCATCTTGGGGGGTACCAGGAACGAGCAGCACTTC. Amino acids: CASSSILGGTRNEQHF.